Listed below are T cell receptor beta chains from one sample, sequenced in a study of T cells in Graves' hyperthyroidism and ophthalmopathy. TCRdb fed the multiplex PCR reads into MiXCR, producing one record per CDR3 protein. The table has about 520,000 distinct CDR3 sequences, roughly a quarter seen once. The sample taken for sequencing was blood. The receptors come from a woman in her 30s with Graves' ophthalmopathy. CDR3s include the opening cysteine and the closing phenylalanine or tryptophan. Each record gives: clone size, J gene, V gene, CDR3 protein. Clone size is not always given. Where it is, it says once, few, many or a class for expanded clones.

>many|TRBJ2-5|TRBV4-2
CASSQKRGPSETQYF
>many|TRBJ2-7|TRBV12-3/TRBV12-4
CASSFRGGYEQYF
>many|TRBJ2-5|TRBV20-1
CSASGPEETQYF
>many|TRBJ1-2|TRBV19
CASSTGQSYGYTF
>many|TRBJ1-1|TRBV24-1
CATRGTANTEAFF
>.|TRBJ1-5|TRBV24-1
CATSPTWGDGQPQHF
>many|TRBJ2-7|TRBV6-1
CASSGTSGGSSEQYF
>few|TRBJ2-7|TRBV5-1
CASSLVPASYEQYF
>many|TRBJ1-2|TRBV27
CASSFTGVGYTF
>many|TRBJ1-5|TRBV6-4
CASRVWDPSSRGQPQHF